This T cell receptor (beta chain) was retrieved from a study of blood T cell repertoires in COVID-19 (TCRdb year 2020). Background on the whole study: Collaborator samples came from the United States, Italy and Spain and covered acute and convalescent phases of COVID-19. The prospective study material was composed of cDNA or gDNA derived from T cells, B-cell-depleted T cells, or PBMCs. The dataset comprised deeply sampled blood TCRbeta repertoires from subjects exposed to, actively infected with, or recovered from COVID-19. The repertoires were made available in a free public database intended to serve as a resource for research on the immune response to SARS-CoV-2. The samples were drawn from the first 160 participants of the ongoing ImmuneRACE study and from about 1,200 subjects provided by 6 global collaborators. Nearly every sample came with metadata listing a de-identified subject ID, COVID-19 status, age in years and sex. Where available, HLA class I and class II types were taken from metadata supplied by the sample provider and were not determined by assay-based typing. Overall results and qualifications from the work: How much clinical and demographic metadata was included differed by source and by participant, and the metadata was provided uncurated.

One collaborating source in Seattle enrolled patients while the patients were actively infected and followed the patients over time throughout the course of disease. Each collaborating institution followed its own protocols to collect whole blood in K2EDTA tubes. For TCRbeta analysis, collaborator samples were shipped as frozen whole blood, as isolated PBMCs, or as DNA extracted from either sample type. V is clipped by 4 bases and J by 3 bases, and the sequence between their germline boundaries is 8 bases long. The CDR3, cysteine through phenylalanine, is 12 amino acids long. Only the CDR3 portion is preserved as DNA: 36 bases, with reading frame beginning at the first base. From a lookup of the germline V gene (reference sequence), CDR1 and CDR2 are SGHNT and YYREEE. Concerning this clone: Its antigen is still unknown. No base qualities exist here, and no much larger clone lies one base off it.

The immunoSEQ Assay, a bias-controlled multiplex PCR, was used to amplify TCRbeta CDR3 regions from genomic DNA. In the authors' own workflow: Nucleated cell counts per sample were estimated from amplification of reference gene primers within the assay. To quantify the absolute abundance of each unique TCRbeta CDR3 rearrangement, sequence reads were collapsed and filtered. For each sample, productive Simpson clonality was calculated as the square root of Simpson's diversity index across productive rearrangements. TCRdb re-hosts the immuneACCESS table, in-frame sequences only. Its copies lack some clones; in the studies checked, an unresolved V gene accounts for under half of them, and the cause for the rest is not known. That table supplies the V and J calls and clone size; D and trimming were determined from the DNA. Within this sample are approximately 300,000 clones, with approximately 90% of them counted one time only. Roughly 6.3% of the sample comes from the top ten.

The sequence joins TRBV5-4 to TRBJ2-7, and perhaps TRBD2 as D gene, on 6 matching bases. Source material: peripheral blood. This receptor was obtained from a woman in her 50s with COVID-19, enrolled during active disease. The CDR3 reads CASSKGLYEQYF. The sequence in DNA is TGTGCCAGCAGCAAGGGACTCTACGAGCAGTACTTC.